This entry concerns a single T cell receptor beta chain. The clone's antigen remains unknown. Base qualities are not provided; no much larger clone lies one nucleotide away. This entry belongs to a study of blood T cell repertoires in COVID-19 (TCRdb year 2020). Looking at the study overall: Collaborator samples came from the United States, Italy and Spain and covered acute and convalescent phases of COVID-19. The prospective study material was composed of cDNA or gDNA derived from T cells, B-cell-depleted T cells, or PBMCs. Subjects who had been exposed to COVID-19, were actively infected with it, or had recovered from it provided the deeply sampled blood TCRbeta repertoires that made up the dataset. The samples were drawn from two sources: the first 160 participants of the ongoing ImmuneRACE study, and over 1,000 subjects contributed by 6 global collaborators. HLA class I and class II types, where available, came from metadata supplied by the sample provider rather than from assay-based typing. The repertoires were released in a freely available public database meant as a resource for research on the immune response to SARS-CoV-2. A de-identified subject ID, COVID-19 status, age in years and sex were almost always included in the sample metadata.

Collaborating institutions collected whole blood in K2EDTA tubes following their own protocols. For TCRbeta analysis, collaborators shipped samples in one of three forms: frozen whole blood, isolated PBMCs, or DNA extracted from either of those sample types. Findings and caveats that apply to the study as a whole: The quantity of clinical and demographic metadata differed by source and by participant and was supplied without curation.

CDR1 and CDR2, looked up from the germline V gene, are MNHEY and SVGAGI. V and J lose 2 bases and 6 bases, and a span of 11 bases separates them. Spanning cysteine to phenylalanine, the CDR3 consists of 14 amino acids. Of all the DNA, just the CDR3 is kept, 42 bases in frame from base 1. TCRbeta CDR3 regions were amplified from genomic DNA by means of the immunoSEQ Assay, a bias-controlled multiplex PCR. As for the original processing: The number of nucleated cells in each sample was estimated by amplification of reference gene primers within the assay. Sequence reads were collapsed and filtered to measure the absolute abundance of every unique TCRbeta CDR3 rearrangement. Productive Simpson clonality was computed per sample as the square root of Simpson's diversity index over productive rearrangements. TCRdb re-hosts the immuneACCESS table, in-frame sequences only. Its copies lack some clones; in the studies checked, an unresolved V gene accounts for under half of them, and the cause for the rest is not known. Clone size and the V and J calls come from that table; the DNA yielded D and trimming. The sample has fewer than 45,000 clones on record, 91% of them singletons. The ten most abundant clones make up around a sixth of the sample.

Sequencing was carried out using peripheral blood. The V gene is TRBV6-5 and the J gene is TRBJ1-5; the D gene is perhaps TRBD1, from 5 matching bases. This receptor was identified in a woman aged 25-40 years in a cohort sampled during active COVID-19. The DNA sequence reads TGTGCCAGCAGTTACGGGGGTAGCGGTCAGCCCCAGCATTTT. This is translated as CASSYGGSGQPQHF.